This entry concerns a single T cell receptor (beta chain). A read error may produce the germline difference seen at one junction end. The table came from immunoSEQ multiplex PCR; TCRdb's copy has only in-frame clones and leaves some out. The sample has about 50,000 clones, 80% to 95% seen once. The CDR3 sequence is 16 residues long. Germline CDR1 and CDR2: KGHSH and LQKENI. The sample is drawn from a study of T cell changes during pregnancy in multiple sclerosis. The sequenced sample was CD4+ T cells from peripheral blood mononuclear cells, obtained after pregnancy. The chain links TRBV18 to TRBJ2-1; D is possibly TRBD2 (6 bases). The clonotype originates from a female donor in good health, enrolled as a control in a pregnancy study. CDR3 bases: TGTGCCAGCTCACCGCTCCGGGACTCTAGCTACAGTGAGCAGTTCTTC. Amino acids: CASSPLRDSSYSEQFF.